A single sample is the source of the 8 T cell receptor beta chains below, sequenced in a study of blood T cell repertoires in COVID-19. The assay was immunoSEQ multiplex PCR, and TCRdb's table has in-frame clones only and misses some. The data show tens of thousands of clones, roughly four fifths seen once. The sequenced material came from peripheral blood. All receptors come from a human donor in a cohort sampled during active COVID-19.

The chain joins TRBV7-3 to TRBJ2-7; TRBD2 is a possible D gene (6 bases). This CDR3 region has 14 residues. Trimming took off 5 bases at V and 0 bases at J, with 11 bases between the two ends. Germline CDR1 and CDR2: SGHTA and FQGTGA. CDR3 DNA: TGTGCCAGCAGCCCGGGGCGGGGCTCCTACGAGCAGTACTTC. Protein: CASSPGRGSYEQYF.

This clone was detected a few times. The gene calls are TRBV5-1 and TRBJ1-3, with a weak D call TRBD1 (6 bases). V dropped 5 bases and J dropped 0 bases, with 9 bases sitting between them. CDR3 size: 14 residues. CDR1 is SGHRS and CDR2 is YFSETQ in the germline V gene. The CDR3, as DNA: TGCGCCAGCAGGGAACAGGGCTCTGGAAACACCATATATTTT. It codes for CASREQGSGNTIYF.

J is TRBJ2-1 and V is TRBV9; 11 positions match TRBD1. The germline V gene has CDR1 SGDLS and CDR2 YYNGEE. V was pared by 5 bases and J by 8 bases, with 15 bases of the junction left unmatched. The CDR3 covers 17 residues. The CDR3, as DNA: TGTGCCAGCAGTAAATCTCCCGGACAGGGGGCTTTGGATGAGCAGTTCTTC. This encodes CASSKSPGQGALDEQFF.

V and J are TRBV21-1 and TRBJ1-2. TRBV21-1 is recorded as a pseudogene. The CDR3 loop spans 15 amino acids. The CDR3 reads CASSKAGETNYGYTF. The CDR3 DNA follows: TGTGCCAGCAGCAAAGCCGGGGAGACTAACTATGGCTACACCTTC.

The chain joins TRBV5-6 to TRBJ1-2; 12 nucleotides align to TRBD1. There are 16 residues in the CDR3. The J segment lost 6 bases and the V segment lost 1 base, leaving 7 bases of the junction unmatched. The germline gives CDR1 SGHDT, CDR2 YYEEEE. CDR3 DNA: TGTGCCAGCAGCTTGTATTATGGGACAGGGGGCCATGGCTACACCTTC. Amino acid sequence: CASSLYYGTGGHGYTF.

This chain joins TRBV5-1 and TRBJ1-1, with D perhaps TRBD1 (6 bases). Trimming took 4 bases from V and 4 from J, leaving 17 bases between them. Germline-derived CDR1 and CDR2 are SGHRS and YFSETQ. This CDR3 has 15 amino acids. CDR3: CASSPRQGPSTEAFF. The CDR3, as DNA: TGCGCCAGCAGCCCCCGGCAGGGGCCTTCCACTGAAGCTTTCTTT.

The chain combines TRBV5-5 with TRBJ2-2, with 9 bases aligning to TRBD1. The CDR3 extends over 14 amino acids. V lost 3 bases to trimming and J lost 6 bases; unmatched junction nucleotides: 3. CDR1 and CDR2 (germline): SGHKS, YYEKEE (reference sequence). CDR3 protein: CASSWTGVAGELFF. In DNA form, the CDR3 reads TGTGCCAGCAGCTGGACAGGGGTGGCCGGGGAGCTGTTTTTT.

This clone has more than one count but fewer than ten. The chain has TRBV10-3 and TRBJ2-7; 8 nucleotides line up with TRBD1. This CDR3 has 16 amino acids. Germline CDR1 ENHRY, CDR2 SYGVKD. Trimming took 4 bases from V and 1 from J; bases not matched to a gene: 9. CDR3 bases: TGTGCCATCAGTGGAGGTCAGGGGGCGAAGTCCTACGAGCAGTACTTC. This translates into CAISGGQGAKSYEQYF.